This TCR beta chain was captured in a study of blood T cell repertoires in COVID-19. The CDR3 has 15 residues. The V segment lost 2 bases and the J segment 7 bases; nucleotides outside the gene matches: 6. CDR1 and CDR2 from the germline V gene are SGHVS and FQNEAQ. Sequencing was performed with immunoSEQ multiplex PCR; in TCRdb, only in-frame clones are kept and a portion is missing. Of 60,000 to 85,000 clones in the sample, under 80% are singletons; the top ten hold 2.6%. Material for sequencing was peripheral blood. The chain joins TRBV7-8 to TRBJ2-1; 9 bases align to TRBD2. The TCR sequence derives from a human donor with acute or convalescent COVID-19. The donor label of this sample is uncertain. The DNA for the CDR3 is TGTGCCAGCAGCTTAAGGCGGGGGGGCCTGAATGAGCAGTTCTTC. It specifies CASSLRRGGLNEQFF.